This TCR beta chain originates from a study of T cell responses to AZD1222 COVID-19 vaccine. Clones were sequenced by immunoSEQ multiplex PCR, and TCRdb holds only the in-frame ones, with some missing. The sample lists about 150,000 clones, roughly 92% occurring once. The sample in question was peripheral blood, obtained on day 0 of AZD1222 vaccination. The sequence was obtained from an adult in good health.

CDR3 nucleotide sequence: TGTGCCAGCAGCTTAGGGATTAGCAGCTACGAGCAGTACTTC. Its protein is CASSLGISSYEQYF. The chain is built from TRBV7-2 and TRBJ2-7; no clear D. V shed 1 base and J shed 3 bases, with 10 bases lying between them. This CDR3 contains 14 residues. Per germline, CDR1 SGHTA and CDR2 FQGNSA.